This T cell receptor (beta chain) was sequenced for a study of blood T cell repertoires in COVID-19. Profiled with immunoSEQ multiplex PCR; TCRdb holds only in-frame clones, not every one. The sample lists hundreds of thousands of clones; 89% were seen once. The germline CDR1 and CDR2 sequences are SGHRS and YFSETQ. V was cut by 5 bases and J by 4 bases, with 15 bases left in between. This CDR3 contains 14 residues. The chain links TRBV5-1 to TRBJ1-1; D is perhaps TRBD1 (5 bases). The sequence was obtained from a man aged 55 to 69 who had recovered from COVID-19. The sequencing input was peripheral blood. CDR3 sequence reads: CASSQGAGGTEAFF. As DNA, the CDR3 is TGCGCCAGCAGTCAGGGAGCGGGGGGCACTGAAGCTTTCTTT.